This TCR beta chain is from a study of blood T cell repertoires in COVID-19. On the study more broadly: Collection of acute and convalescent COVID-19 samples took place in the United States, Italy and Spain.

Trimming cost V 0 bases and J 13 bases; bases outside gene matches: 10. Germline V gives CDR1 LGHDT, CDR2 YNNKEL (reference sequence). CDR3 length: 17 residues. In the original workflow: Reference gene primer amplification gave nucleated cell count estimates. Generated by immunoSEQ multiplex PCR, the TCRdb table keeps only in-frame clones and is missing some. For V, J and clone size, that table is used; D and trimming come from the DNA. Of 250,000 to 300,000 clones in the sample, approximately 83% are singletons; the top ten hold 8% to 13%. The genes are TRBV3-1 (or the pseudogene TRBV3-2) and TRBJ1-6, with 12 positions matching TRBD1. The sequence was obtained from a woman in her seventies with acute or convalescent COVID-19. The specimen was peripheral blood. The chain's CDR3 is CASSQELGQGAVFPLHF. The CDR3 DNA reads TGTGCCAGCAGCCAAGAGTTGGGACAGGGGGCCGTCTTTCCCCTCCACTTT.